This TCR beta chain was profiled in a study of shared clonotypes between healthy human individuals. Broader study findings: Despite large depth, sorted-subset datasets appeared incompletely sequenced. Against clonotypes common to all four donors, non-shared ones had lower generation probabilities. The authors expected sequencing depth to affect clonotype sharing among donors.

Germline assignment: CDR1 SGHRS and CDR2 YFSETQ. The CDR3 has 16 amino acids. Trimming left V 1 base short and J 0 bases short, with 12 bases between. CD4+ cells were split into CD45RA+ naive and CD45RA-negative memory subsets. TCRdb's table, derived via immunoSEQ multiplex PCR, lists solely in-frame clones and lacks some. The sample contains around 550,000 clones, approximately 95% of which appear only once. As for this clone: Its antigen is undetermined.

The chain joins TRBV5-1 to TRBJ2-3; weak D call: TRBD2 (6 bases). The sequence was obtained from a woman aged 25 to 39 in good health. Sequencing was performed on naive CD4+ T cells sorted from blood. Subset given: CD45RA+ positively selected. This CDR3 reads CASSLRLSGSTDTQYF. The DNA for the CDR3 is TGCGCCAGCAGCTTGCGATTAAGCGGGAGCACAGATACGCAGTATTTT.